This T cell receptor beta chain emerged from a study of blood T cell repertoires in COVID-19. Sequencing was performed with immunoSEQ multiplex PCR; in TCRdb, only in-frame clones are kept and a portion is missing. The table records some 100,000 clones, 92% of them present only once. The CDR3 length is 16 residues. Germline V gene data show CDR1 as SGDLS and CDR2 as YYNGEE. V shed 3 bases and J 2 bases; nucleotides not matched to a gene: 7. The sequenced sample consisted of peripheral blood. The clonotype originates from a man aged 70 or older with acute or convalescent COVID-19. This chain uses TRBV9 with TRBJ2-3, with 9 bases aligning to TRBD2. The CDR3 coding sequence is TGTGCCAGCAGCGGCCACCTAGCGGGACCCACAGATACGCAGTATTTT. Translated: CASSGHLAGPTDTQYF. Full variable domain (missing parts from reference TRBV9 and TRBJ2-3): DSGVTQTPKHLITATGQRVTLRCSPRSGDLSVYWYQQSLDQGLQFLIQYYNGEERAKGNILERFSAQQFPDLHSELNLSSLELGDSALYFCASSGHLAGPTDTQYFGPGTRLTVL.